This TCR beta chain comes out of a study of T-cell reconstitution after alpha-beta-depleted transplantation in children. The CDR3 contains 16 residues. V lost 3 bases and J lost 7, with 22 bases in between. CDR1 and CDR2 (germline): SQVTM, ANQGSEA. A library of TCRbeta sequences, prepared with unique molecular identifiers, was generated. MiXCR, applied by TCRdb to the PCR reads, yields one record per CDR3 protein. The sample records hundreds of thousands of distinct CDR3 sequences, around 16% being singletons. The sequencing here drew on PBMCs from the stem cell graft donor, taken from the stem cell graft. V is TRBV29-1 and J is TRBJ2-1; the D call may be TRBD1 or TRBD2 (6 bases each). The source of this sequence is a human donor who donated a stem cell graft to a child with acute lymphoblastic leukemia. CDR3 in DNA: TGCAGCGTTGATAACCGCCGACGGGGGCAGGGTAATGAGCAGTTCTTC. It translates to CSVDNRRRGQGNEQFF.